What follows describes a single T cell receptor beta chain. Germline CDR1 is SGHAT and CDR2 is FQNNGV. V was trimmed by 5 bases and J by 4 bases, leaving 15 bases between them. The CDR3 is made up of 14 amino acids. The source of the sample is a study of blood T cell repertoires in COVID-19. The repertoire was sequenced with immunoSEQ multiplex PCR; TCRdb's copy has only in-frame clones and lacks some. The data hold fewer than 70,000 clones, with 88% observed a single time. The V gene is TRBV11-2, the J gene TRBJ2-7; the D gene is possibly TRBD2 (6 bases). Sequencing input: peripheral blood. The TCR originated in a human donor in a cohort sampled during active COVID-19. The CDR3 nucleotides are TGTGCCAGCAGCCCGGGACTTACTTTGTACGAGCAGTACTTC. Encoded protein: CASSPGLTLYEQYF.